The 2 T cell receptor beta chains given below trace back to one sample, sequenced in a study of blood T cell repertoires in COVID-19. Generated by immunoSEQ multiplex PCR, the TCRdb table keeps only in-frame clones and is missing some. Of 150,000 to 200,000 clones listed, around four fifths are singletons. Sequenced material: peripheral blood. All receptors come from a human donor in a cohort sampled during active COVID-19.

This chain links TRBV7-2 with TRBJ2-7; weak D call: TRBD2 (6 bases). V dropped 5 bases and J dropped 7 bases, with 18 bases sitting between them. Germline loops: CDR1 SGHTA, CDR2 FQGNSA. There are 14 residues in the CDR3. CDR3 amino acids: CASSLHSAGLEQYF. CDR3 nucleotides: TGTGCCAGCAGCCTTCACTCGGCGGGGTTGGAGCAGTACTTC.

The chain joins TRBV19 to TRBJ2-5, with TRBD1 matching over 7 bases. The CDR3 totals 16 residues. The J segment lost 3 bases and the V segment lost 4 bases, leaving 11 bases of the junction unmatched. CDR1 is LNHDA and CDR2 is SQIVND in the germline V gene (reference sequence). The CDR3 nucleotides read TGTGCCAGTAGTAATCTCAGGGGGAGTGGAGAAGAGACCCAGTACTTC. This codes for CASSNLRGSGEETQYF.